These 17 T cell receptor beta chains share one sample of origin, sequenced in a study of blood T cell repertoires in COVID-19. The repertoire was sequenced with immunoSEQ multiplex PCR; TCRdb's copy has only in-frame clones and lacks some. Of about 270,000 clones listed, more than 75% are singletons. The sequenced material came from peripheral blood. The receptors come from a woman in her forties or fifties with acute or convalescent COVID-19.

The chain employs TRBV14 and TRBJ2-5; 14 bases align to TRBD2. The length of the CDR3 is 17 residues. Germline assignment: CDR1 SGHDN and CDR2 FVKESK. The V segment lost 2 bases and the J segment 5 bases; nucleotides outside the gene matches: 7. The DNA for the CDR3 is TGTGCCAGCAGCCAACCTTTGGGACTAGCGGGAGTGGAGACCCAGTACTTC. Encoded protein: CASSQPLGLAGVETQYF.

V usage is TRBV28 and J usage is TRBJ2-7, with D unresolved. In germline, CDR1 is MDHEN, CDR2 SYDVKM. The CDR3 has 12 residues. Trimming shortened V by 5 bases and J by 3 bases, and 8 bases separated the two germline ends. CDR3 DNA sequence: TGTGCCAGCAGTCTACTTGACTACGAGCAGTACTTC. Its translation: CASSLLDYEQYF.

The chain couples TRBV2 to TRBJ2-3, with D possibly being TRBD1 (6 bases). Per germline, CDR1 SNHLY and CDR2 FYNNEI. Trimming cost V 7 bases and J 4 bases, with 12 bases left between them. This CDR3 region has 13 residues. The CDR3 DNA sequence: TGTGCCAGCAAAGGGACACGTGCAGATACGCAGTATTTT. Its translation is CASKGTRADTQYF.

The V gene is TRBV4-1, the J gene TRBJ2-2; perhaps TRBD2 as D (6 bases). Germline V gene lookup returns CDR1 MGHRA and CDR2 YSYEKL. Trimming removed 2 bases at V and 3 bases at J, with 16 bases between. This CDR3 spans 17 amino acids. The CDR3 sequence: CASSQLFGGADTGELFF. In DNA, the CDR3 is TGCGCCAGCAGCCAACTTTTCGGGGGAGCGGACACCGGGGAGCTGTTTTTT.

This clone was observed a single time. In nucleotides, the CDR3 is TGTGCCAGCAGCGTCGCGGTTGATACGCAGTATTTT. This gives the protein CASSVAVDTQYF. The J gene is TRBJ2-3, the V gene TRBV11-2; D remains ambiguous. The CDR3 runs 12 residues. In germline, CDR1 is SGHAT, CDR2 FQNNGV. Trimming took 5 bases from V and 6 from J, leaving 9 bases between them.

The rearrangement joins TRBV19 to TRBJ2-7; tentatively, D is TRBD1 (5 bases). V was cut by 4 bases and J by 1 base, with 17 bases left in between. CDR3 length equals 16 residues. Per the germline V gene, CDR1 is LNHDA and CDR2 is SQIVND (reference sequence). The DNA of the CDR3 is TGTGCCAGTAGTAAGCCGGGCCAAGGGGCTTCCTACGAGCAGTACTTC. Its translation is CASSKPGQGASYEQYF. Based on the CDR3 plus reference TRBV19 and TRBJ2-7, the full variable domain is DGGITQSPKYLFRKEGQNVTLSCEQNLNHDAMYWYRQDPGQGLRLIYYSQIVNDFQKGDIAEGYSVSREKKESFPLTVTSAQKNPTAFYLCASSKPGQGASYEQYFGPGTRLTVT.

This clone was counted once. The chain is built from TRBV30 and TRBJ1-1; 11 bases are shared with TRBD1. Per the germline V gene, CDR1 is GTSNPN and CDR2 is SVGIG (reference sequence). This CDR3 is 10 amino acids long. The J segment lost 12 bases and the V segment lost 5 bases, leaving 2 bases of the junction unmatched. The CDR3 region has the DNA TGTGCCTGGGGGGACAGGGGGACTTTCTTT. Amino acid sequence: CAWGDRGTFF.

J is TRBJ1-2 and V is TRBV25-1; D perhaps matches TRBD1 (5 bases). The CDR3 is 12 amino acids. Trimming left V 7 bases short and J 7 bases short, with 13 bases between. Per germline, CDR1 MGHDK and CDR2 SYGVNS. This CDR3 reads CASTSGGFGYTF. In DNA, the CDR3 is TGTGCCAGCACTAGCGGGGGTTTTGGCTACACCTTC.

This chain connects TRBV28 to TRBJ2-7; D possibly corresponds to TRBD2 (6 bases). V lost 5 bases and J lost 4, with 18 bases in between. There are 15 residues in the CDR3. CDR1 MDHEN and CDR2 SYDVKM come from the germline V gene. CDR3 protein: CASSPILLREYEQYF. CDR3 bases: TGTGCCAGCAGTCCCATTCTGTTACGGGAGTACGAGCAGTACTTC.

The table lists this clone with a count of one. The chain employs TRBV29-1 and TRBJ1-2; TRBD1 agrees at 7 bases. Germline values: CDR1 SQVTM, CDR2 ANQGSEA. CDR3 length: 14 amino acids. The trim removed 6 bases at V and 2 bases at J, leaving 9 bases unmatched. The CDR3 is CSVNRGGGNYGYTF. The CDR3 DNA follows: TGCAGCGTGAACAGGGGTGGTGGCAACTATGGCTACACCTTC.

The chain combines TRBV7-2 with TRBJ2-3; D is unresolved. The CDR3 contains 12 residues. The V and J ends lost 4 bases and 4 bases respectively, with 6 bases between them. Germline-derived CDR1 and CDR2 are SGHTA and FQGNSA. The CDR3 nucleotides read TGTGCCAGCAGCTCAGTCGCAGATACGCAGTATTTT. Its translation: CASSSVADTQYF.

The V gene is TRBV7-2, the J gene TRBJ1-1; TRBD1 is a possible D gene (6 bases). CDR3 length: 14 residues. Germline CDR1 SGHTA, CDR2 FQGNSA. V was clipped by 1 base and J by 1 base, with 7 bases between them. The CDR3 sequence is CASSLGQENTEAFF. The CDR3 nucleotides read TGTGCCAGCAGCTTAGGACAGGAGAACACTGAAGCTTTCTTT.

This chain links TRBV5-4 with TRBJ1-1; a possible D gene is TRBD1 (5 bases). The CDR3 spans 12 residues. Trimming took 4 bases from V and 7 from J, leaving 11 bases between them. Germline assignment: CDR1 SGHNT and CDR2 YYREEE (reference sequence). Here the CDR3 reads CASSVGGGEAFF. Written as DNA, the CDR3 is TGTGCCAGCAGCGTCGGGGGGGGTGAAGCTTTCTTT.

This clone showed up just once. This chain's CDR3 is CAWSGRISYEQYF. Here the CDR3 DNA reads TGTGCCTGGAGTGGGCGGATCTCCTACGAGCAGTACTTC. The gene calls are TRBV30 and TRBJ2-7; D call uncertain. There are 13 residues in the CDR3. V lost 1 base and J lost 0, with 7 bases in between. The V gene's germline CDR1 is GTSNPN and CDR2 SVGIG (reference sequence).

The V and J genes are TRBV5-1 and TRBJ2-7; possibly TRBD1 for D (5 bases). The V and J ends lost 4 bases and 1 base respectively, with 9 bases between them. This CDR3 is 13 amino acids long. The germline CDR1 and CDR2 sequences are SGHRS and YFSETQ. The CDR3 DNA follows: TGCGCCAGCAGCAAGGACATGTCCTACGAGCAGTACTTC. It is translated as CASSKDMSYEQYF.

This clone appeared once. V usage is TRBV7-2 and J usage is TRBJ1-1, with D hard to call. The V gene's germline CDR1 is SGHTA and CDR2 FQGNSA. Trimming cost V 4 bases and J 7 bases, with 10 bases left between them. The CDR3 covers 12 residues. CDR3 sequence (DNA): TGTGCCAGCAGCTCCCTGGTCGGTGAAGCTTTCTTT. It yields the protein CASSSLVGEAFF.

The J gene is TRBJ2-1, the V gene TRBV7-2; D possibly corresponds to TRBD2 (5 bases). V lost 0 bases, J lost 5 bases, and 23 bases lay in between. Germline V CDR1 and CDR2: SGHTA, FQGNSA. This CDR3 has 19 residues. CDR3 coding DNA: TGTGCCAGCAGCTTAGCGCAATACGGAGCGGTCAAAATAAACAATGAGCAGTTCTTC. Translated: CASSLAQYGAVKINNEQFF. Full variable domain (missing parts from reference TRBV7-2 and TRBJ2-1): GAGVSQSPSNKVTEKGKDVELRCDPISGHTALYWYRQSLGQGLEFLIYFQGNSAPDKSGLPSDRFSAERTGGSVSTLTIQRTQQEDSAVYLCASSLAQYGAVKINNEQFFGPGTRLTVL.